This entry concerns a single T cell receptor (beta chain). Its specificity is not known. CDR3 length equals 14 residues. V dropped 0 bases and J dropped 2 bases, with 7 bases sitting between them. CDR1 is LGHDT and CDR2 is YNNKEL in the germline V gene (reference sequence). The data are from a study of T-cell memory formation after mild COVID-19. Findings and caveats of the study: A subset of responding clones appeared in pre-infection memory, suggesting cross-reactive memory joined.

5'RACE, which relied on constant-segment primers, yielded TCR alpha and TCR beta cDNA libraries carrying sample barcodes and UMIs. TCRdb reprocessed the 5' RACE reads with MiXCR, giving one entry per CDR3 protein. The sample shows over 300,000 distinct CDR3 sequences, less than 25% of them seen only once. The clonotype was recovered from a man aged 18 to 30 who had mild COVID-19 (a few samples of this study predate the infection). Cell type and time point are not known. The rearrangement uses TRBV3-1 and TRBJ1-2, with no clear D. The sample consisted of PBMCs or a T cell subset sorted from them (not recorded which). The CDR3: CASSQDSGNYGYTF. CDR3 DNA sequence: TGTGCCAGCAGCCAAGATTCGGGCAACTATGGCTACACCTTC.